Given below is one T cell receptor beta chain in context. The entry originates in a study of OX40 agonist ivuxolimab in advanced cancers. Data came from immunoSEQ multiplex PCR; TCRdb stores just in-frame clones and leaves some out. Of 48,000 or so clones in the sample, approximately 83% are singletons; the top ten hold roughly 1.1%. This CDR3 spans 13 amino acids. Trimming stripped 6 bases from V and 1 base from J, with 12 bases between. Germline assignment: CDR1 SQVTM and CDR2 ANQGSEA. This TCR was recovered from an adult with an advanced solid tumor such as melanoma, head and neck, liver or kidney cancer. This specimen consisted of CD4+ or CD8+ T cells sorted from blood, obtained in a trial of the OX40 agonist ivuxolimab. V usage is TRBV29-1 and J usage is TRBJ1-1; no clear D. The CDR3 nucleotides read TGCAGCGTAGAAAGAGCCCCGAACACTGAAGCTTTCTTT. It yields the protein CSVERAPNTEAFF.